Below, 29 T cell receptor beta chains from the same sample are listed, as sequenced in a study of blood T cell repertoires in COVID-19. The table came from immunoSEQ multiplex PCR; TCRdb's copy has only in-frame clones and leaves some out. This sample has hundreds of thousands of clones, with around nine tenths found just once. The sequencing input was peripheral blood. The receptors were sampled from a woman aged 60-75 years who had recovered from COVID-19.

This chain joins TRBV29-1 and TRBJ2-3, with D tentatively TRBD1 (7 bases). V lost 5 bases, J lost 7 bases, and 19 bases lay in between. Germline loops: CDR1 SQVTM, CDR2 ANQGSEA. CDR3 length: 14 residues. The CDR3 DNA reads TGCAGCGTTCGAGGGGGCGGGGAGACCCATACGCAGTATTTT. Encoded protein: CSVRGGGETHTQYF.

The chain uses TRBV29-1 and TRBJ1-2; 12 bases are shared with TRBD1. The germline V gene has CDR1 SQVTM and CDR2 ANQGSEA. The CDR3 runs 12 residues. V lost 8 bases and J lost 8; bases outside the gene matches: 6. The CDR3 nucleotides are TGCAGCTTGGGACAGGGGGCTAGCGGCTACACCTTC. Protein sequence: CSLGQGASGYTF.

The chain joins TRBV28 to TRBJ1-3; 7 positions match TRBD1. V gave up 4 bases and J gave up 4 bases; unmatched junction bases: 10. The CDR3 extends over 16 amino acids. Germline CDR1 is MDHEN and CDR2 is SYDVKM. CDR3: CASSSPGQVLGNTIYF. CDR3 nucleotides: TGTGCCAGCAGTTCCCCTGGACAGGTATTAGGAAACACCATATATTTT.

The CDR3 loop is CAGGSYFGYTF. In DNA form, the CDR3 reads TGTGCCGGGGGGAGTTACTTCGGCTACACCTTC. The gene calls are TRBV28 and TRBJ1-2, with TRBD1 as a possible D gene (5 bases). The germline V and J ends were trimmed by 11 bases and 8 bases, with 15 bases remaining between them. The CDR3 extends over 11 amino acids. Germline CDR1 and CDR2: MDHEN and SYDVKM.

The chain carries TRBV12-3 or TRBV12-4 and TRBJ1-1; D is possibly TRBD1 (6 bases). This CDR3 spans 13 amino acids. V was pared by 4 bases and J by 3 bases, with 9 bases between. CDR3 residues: CASSSYRDTEAFF. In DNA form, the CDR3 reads TGTGCCAGCAGTTCGTACAGGGACACTGAAGCTTTCTTT.

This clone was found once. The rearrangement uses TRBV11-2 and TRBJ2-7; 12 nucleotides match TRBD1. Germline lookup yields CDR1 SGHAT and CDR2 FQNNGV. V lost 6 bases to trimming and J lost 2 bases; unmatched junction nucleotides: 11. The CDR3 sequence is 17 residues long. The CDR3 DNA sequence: TGTGCCAGCAGGTTTCCCGGGACAGGGGGCCTCACCTACGAGCAGTACTTC. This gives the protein CASRFPGTGGLTYEQYF.

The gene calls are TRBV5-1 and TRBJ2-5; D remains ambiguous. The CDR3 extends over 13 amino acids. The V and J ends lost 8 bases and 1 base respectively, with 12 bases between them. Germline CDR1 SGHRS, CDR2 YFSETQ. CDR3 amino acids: CASSVRSQETQYF. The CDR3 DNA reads TGCGCCAGTTCAGTCCGATCCCAAGAGACCCAGTACTTC.

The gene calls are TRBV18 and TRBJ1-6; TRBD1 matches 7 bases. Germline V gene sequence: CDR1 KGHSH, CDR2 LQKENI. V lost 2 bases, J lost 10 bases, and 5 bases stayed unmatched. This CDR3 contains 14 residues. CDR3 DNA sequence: TGTGCCAGCTCACCATCCGGGACAGCATCACCCCTCCACTTT. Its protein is CASSPSGTASPLHF.

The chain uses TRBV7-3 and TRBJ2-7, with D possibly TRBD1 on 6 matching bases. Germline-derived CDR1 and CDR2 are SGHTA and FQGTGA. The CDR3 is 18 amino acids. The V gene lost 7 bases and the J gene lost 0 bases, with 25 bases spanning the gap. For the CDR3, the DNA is TGTGCCAGCACCCACCGAGACCGAAAGGACAGCCTCTCCTACGAGCAGTACTTC. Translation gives CASTHRDRKDSLSYEQYF.

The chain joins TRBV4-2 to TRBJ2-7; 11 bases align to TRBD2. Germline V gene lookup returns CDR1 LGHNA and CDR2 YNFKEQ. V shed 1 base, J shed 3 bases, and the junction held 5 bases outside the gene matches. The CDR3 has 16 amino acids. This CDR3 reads CASSQGASGGFYEQYF. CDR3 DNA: TGTGCCAGCAGCCAAGGGGCTAGCGGGGGGTTCTACGAGCAGTACTTC.

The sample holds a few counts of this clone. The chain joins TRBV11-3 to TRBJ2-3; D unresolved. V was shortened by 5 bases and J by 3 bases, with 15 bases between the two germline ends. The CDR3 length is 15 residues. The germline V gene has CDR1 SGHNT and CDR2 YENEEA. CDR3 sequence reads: CASSQDSGATDTQYF. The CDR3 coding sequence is TGTGCCAGCAGCCAAGACTCCGGAGCAACAGATACGCAGTATTTT.

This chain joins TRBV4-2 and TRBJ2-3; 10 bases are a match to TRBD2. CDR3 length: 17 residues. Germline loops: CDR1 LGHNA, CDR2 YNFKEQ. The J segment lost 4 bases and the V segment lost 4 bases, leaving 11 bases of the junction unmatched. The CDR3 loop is CASSRNRGSGGSDTQYF. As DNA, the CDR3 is TGTGCCAGCAGCCGGAACCGGGGTAGCGGGGGGTCAGATACGCAGTATTTT.

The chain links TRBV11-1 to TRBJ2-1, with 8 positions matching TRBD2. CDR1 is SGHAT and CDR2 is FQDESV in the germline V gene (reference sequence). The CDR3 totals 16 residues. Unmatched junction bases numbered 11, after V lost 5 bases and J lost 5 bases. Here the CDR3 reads CASSPPRGGQNNEQFF. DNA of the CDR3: TGTGCCAGCAGCCCACCTCGGGGGGGCCAAAACAATGAGCAGTTCTTC. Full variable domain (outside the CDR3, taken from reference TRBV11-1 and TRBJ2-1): EAEVAQSPRYKITEKSQAVAFWCDPISGHATLYWYRQILGQGPELLVQFQDESVVDDSQLPKDRFSAERLKGVDSTLKIQPAELGDSAMYLCASSPPRGGQNNEQFFGPGTRLTVL.

The CDR3 spells CASRTPAGTQYF. CDR3 nucleotide sequence: TGTGCCAGCAGGACTCCGGCCGGTACGCAGTATTTT. The chain has TRBV6-5 and TRBJ2-3; D not certain. V gave up 6 bases and J gave up 8 bases, with 12 bases separating them. This CDR3 contains 12 residues. Germline lookup yields CDR1 MNHEY and CDR2 SVGAGI.

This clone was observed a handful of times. The DNA for the CDR3 is TGTGCCAGCAGTTTTAGGGGTTCAGATACGCAGTATTTT. It is translated as CASSFRGSDTQYF. V gene TRBV7-9 combines with J gene TRBJ2-3; D might be TRBD1 (5 bases). V was trimmed by 6 bases and J by 4 bases, leaving 11 bases between them. The CDR3 covers 13 residues. Germline V gene lookup returns CDR1 SEHNR and CDR2 FQNEAQ (reference sequence).

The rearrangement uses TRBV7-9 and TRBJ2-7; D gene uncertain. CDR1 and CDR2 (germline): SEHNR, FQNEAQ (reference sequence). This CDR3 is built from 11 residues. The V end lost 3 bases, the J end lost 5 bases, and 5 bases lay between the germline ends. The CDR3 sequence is CASSFSDEQYF. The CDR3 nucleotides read TGTGCCAGCAGCTTCTCTGACGAGCAGTACTTC.

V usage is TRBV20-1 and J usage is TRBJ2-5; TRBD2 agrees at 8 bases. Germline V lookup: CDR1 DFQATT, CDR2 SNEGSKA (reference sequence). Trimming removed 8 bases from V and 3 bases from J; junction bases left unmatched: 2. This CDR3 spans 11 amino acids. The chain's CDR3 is CSLAGKETQYF. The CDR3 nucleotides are TGCAGTTTAGCGGGGAAAGAGACCCAGTACTTC.

CDR3: CASSQDSQVHQPQHF. The CDR3 DNA is TGTGCCAGCAGCCAAGATTCGCAGGTTCACCAGCCCCAGCATTTT. The rearrangement joins TRBV3-1 (or the pseudogene TRBV3-2) to TRBJ1-5; D uncertain. There are 15 residues in the CDR3. The germline CDR1 and CDR2 sequences are LGHDT and YNNKEL (reference sequence). V was cut by 0 bases and J by 7 bases, with 13 bases left in between.

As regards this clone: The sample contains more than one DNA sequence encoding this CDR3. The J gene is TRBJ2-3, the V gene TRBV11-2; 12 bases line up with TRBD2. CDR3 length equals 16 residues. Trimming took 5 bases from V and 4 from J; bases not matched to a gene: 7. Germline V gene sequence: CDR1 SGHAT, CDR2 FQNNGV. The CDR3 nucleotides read TGTGCCAGCAGCCCGAGGACTAGCGGGGTAGCAGATACGCAGTATTTT. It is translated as CASSPRTSGVADTQYF.

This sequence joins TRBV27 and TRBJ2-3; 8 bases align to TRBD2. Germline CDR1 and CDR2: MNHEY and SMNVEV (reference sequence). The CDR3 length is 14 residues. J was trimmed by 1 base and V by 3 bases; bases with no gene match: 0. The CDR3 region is CASSFGGGTDTQYF. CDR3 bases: TGTGCCAGCAGTTTCGGGGGGGGCACAGATACGCAGTATTTT.

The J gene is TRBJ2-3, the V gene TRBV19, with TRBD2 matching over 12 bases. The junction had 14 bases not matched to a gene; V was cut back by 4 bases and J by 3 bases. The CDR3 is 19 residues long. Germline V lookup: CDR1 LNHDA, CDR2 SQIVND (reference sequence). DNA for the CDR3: TGTGCCAGTAGTACCTCCCAACTCTGGACTAGCGGGGAGACAGATACGCAGTATTTT. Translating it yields CASSTSQLWTSGETDTQYF. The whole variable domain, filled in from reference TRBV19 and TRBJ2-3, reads DGGITQSPKYLFRKEGQNVTLSCEQNLNHDAMYWYRQDPGQGLRLIYYSQIVNDFQKGDIAEGYSVSREKKESFPLTVTSAQKNPTAFYLCASSTSQLWTSGETDTQYFGPGTRLTVL.

The CDR3 here is CASSFSASGKETQYF. Written as DNA, the CDR3 is TGTGCCAGCAGCTTTTCCGCTAGCGGGAAAGAGACCCAGTACTTC. This chain uses TRBV7-9 with TRBJ2-5; TRBD2 matches 9 bases. This CDR3 is 15 amino acids long. Looked up from germline, CDR1 is SEHNR and CDR2 is FQNEAQ (reference sequence). V was clipped by 3 bases and J by 3 bases; unmatched bases: 5.

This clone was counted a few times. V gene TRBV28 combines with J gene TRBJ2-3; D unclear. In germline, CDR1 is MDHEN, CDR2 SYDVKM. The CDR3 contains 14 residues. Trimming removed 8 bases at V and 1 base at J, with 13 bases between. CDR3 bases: TGTGCCAGCCACGACGTGGCGGGCACAGATACGCAGTATTTT. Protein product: CASHDVAGTDTQYF. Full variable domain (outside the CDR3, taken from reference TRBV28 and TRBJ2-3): DVKVTQSSRYLVKRTGEKVFLECVQDMDHENMFWYRQDPGLGLRLIYFSYDVKMKEKGDIPEGYSVSREKKERFSLILESASTNQTSMYLCASHDVAGTDTQYFGPGTRLTVL.

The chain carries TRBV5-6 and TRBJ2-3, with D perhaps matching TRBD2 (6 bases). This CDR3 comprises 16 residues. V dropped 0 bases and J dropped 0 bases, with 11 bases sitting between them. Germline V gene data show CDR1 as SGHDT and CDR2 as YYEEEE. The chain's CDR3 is CASSLDLAASTDTQYF. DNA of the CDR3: TGTGCCAGCAGCTTGGACTTAGCGGCTAGCACAGATACGCAGTATTTT.

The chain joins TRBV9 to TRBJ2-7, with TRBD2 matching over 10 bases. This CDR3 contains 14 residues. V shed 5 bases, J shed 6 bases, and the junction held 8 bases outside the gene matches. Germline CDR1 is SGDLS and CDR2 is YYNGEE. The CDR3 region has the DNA TGTGCCAGCAGTCCGGGACTAGCGTGGGGCGAGCAGTACTTC. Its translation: CASSPGLAWGEQYF.

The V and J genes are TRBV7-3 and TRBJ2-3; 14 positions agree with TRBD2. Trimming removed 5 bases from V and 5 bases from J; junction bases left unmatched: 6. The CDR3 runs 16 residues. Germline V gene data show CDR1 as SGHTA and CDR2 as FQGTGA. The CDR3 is CASSPTSGGARDTQYF. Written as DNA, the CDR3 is TGTGCCAGCAGCCCGACTAGCGGGGGGGCCCGAGATACGCAGTATTTT.

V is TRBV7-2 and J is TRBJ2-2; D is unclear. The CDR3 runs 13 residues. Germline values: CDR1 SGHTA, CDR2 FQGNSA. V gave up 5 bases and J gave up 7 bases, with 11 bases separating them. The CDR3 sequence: CASSQTSRGELFF. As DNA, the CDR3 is TGTGCCAGCAGCCAGACATCGCGCGGGGAGCTGTTTTTT.

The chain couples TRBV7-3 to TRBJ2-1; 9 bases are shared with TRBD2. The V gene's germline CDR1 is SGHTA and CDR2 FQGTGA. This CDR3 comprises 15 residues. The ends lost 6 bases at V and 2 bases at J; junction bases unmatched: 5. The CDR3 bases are TGTGCCAGCAGGCGCGGGGGGGCCCCCTACAATGAGCAGTTCTTC. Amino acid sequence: CASRRGGAPYNEQFF.

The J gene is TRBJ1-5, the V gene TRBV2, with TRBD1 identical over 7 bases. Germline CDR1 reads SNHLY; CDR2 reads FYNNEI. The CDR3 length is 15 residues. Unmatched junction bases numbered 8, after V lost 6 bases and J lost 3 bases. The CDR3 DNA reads TGTGCCAGCAGCCCTTACGGACAGGACAATCAGCCCCAGCATTTT. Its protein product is CASSPYGQDNQPQHF. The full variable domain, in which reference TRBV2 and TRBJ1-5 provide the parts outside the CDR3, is EPEVTQTPSHQVTQMGQEVILRCVPISNHLYFYWYRQILGQKVEFLVSFYNNEISEKSEIFDDQFSVERPDGSNFTLKIRSTKLEDSAMYFCASSPYGQDNQPQHFGDGTRLSIL.